This record concerns one T cell receptor beta chain sequence. Its antigen is still unknown. No qualities accompany the bases; no much larger clone lies one base away. The entry originates in a study of CD8+ T cells in alopecia areata (dated by TCRdb to about 2018). A note on the overall study: The treated patients, all with moderate-to-severe alopecia areata, were enrolled in an open-label pilot trial of oral tofacitinib given at 5 to 10 mg twice daily. Tofacitinib was given for 6 to 18 months, followed by 6 months of follow-up off drug to assess delayed response and recurrence. In both human patients and the C3H/HeJ mouse model, the study applied high-throughput TCRbeta sequencing to look at T cell clonal expansion in alopecia areata. On the human side, TCRbeta sequencing was run on scalp tissue and on sorted CD4+ and CD8+ peripheral blood T cells from healthy controls and from alopecia areata patients with either patchy or totalis/universalis disease. Patients on tofacitinib were biopsied at baseline and after 4 and 24 weeks of treatment, and several of the patients also had a later scalp biopsy. Clonality in the scalp was compared among normal scalp (n=4), patchy alopecia areata scalp (n=8), and alopecia totalis/universalis scalp (n=8). RNA was obtained with the PAXgene miRNA kit for fixed scalp, the miRNeasy kit for PBMCs, and the RNeasy kit for mouse skin. TCRbeta CDR3 regions were amplified by immunoSEQ multiplex PCR using 35 Vbeta forward and 13 Jbeta reverse primers.

Library preparation employed the immunoSEQ multiplex PCR assay. RNA was extracted from all samples and reverse transcribed into cDNA as template for TCR sequencing. First-strand cDNA was synthesized with SuperScript III using a 2:1 mix of oligo-dT and random hexamers. Amplification bias was assessed with a synthetic immune receptor repertoire, and residual bias was removed computationally. The study's processing was this. Raw reads were preprocessed for error removal, and CDR3 was defined according to IMGT conventions as running from the conserved cysteine to phenylalanine. To get clonality, Shannon entropy was normalized by log2 of the number of productive unique TCRs and the result was subtracted from 1. Whether scalp clones were CD4 or CD8 was inferred by matching scalp TCRbeta sequences against CD4 and CD8 repertoires sorted from blood. TCRdb carries this immuneACCESS record with in-frame sequences only. Its versions omit some clonotypes, under half of them owing to an unresolved V gene in the studies checked, with the rest unexplained. V and J calls and clone size are copied from that table; D and trimming were computed from the DNA. The sample has some 95,000 clones on record, 35% to 50% of them singletons. The ten largest clonotypes hold under 0.9% of the sample.

From alopecia areata patients, peripheral blood was collected along with lesional scalp punch biopsies. After PBMCs were isolated by density centrifugation and stained for CD3, CD4 and CD8, a FACSAria was used to sort CD4+ and CD8+ T cells. On the study overall, not on this receptor specifically: TCR sequences shared between patients were less clear than in mice, possibly partly because of HLA diversity in the patient population. Unlike mouse skin, which is dominated by gammadelta T cells, normal human skin has resident alphabeta T cells that are also sequenced, and this complicates analysis of the scalp TCR repertoire. Compared with normal scalp, lesional scalp, particularly in alopecia totalis/universalis, had higher clonality and more expanded CD8+ clones, which suggests antigenic drive.

Per the germline V gene (reference sequence), GTSNPN is the CDR1 and SVGIG is the CDR2. Taken from cysteine to phenylalanine, the CDR3 has 13 residues. The sequence is cut down to CDR3 DNA, 39 bases in frame from base 1. V loses 1 base of germline sequence and J loses 5 bases, and the interval between the two ends is 10 bases. The sequenced sample consisted of CD4+ T cells sorted from blood. This TCR derives from a human donor with alopecia areata. Rearrangement joined TRBV30 to TRBJ2-3, with the D gene uncertain. The sequence in DNA is TGTGCCTGGAGTGGTACGGTAGGAGATACGCAGTATTTT. This yields the protein CAWSGTVGDTQYF.